Below, one T cell receptor (beta chain) is given with its context. The antigen is undetermined. The CDR3 totals 17 residues. Germline lookup yields CDR1 MDHEN and CDR2 SYDVKM. V lost 6 bases and J lost 2, with 17 bases in between. This sample was included in a study of T-cell reconstitution after alpha-beta-depleted transplantation in children. Overall study results and limits: About two months after transplant, alpha-beta T cells reportedly came from several hundred expanded graft clones. T-cell counts and diversity at one year post-transplant came mainly from newly produced T cells.

Researchers prepared the TCRbeta library using unique molecular identifiers, the study reports. MiXCR, applied by TCRdb to the PCR reads, yields one record per CDR3 protein. The sample has about 400,000 distinct CDR3 sequences, around 15% seen once. The V and J genes are TRBV28 and TRBJ1-6; D remains unclear. The sequence was obtained from a boy younger than two who had a stem cell transplant for Wiskott-Aldrich syndrome, so the T cells may come from the graft donor. The input for sequencing was PBMCs, mostly from graft donor cells, taken 360 days after TCRalphabeta/CD19-depleted stem cell transplant. The CDR3 sequence is CASSPWLGNTYNSPLHF. In nucleotides, the CDR3 is TGTGCCAGCAGCCCATGGCTAGGGAACACCTATAATTCACCCCTCCACTTT. The full variable domain, in which reference TRBV28 and TRBJ1-6 provide the parts outside the CDR3, is DVKVTQSSRYLVKRTGEKVFLECVQDMDHENMFWYRQDPGLGLRLIYFSYDVKMKEKGDIPEGYSVSREKKERFSLILESASTNQTSMYLCASSPWLGNTYNSPLHFGNGTRLTVT.